The T cell receptor beta chain under discussion was sequenced for a study of monozygotic twins with inflammatory bowel disease. CDR3 size: 13 residues. Each CDR3 protein gets one entry in TCRdb, which reprocessed the 5' RACE reads and gives no DNA. This sample contains 120,000 to 150,000 distinct CDR3 sequences. Without any T cell sorting, total RNA was isolated from whole blood. The chain joins TRBV12-3 or TRBV12-4 to TRBJ2-7. The sequence came from a human donor with ulcerative colitis or Crohn's disease, or a healthy co-twin of an affected twin (not recorded which). The specimen sequenced was blood. Here the CDR3 reads CASSLVGSGEQYF.